This T cell receptor beta chain derives from a study of T cells in Graves' hyperthyroidism and ophthalmopathy. Study background: Before treatment of any kind, peripheral blood was taken at initial diagnosis.

TCR beta CDR3 regions were amplified from RNA. TCR CDR3 regions were first amplified by RT-PCR with HTBI primers. TCRdb redid the calling of the multiplex PCR reads with MiXCR, one entry per CDR3 protein. The sample yields about 520,000 distinct CDR3 sequences, about 20% seen once. PBMCs were sourced from approximately 10 ml fresh peripheral blood. This clonotype originated in a young man with Graves' hyperthyroidism. Sequenced: blood.

CDR3 loop: CASSIGTYSGNTIYF. CDR3 bases: TGTGCCAGTAGTATCGGGACATACTCTGGAAACACCATATATTTT. The chain links TRBV19 to TRBJ1-3, with D perhaps matching TRBD1 (6 bases). This CDR3 spans 15 amino acids. Germline V gives CDR1 LNHDA, CDR2 SQIVND (reference sequence). The V end was cut by 3 bases, the J end by 0 bases, with 9 bases between.